The 8 T cell receptor beta chains below were found in one sample sequenced in a study of memory CD4+ T cells and cytomegalovirus serostatus. This table comes from immunoSEQ multiplex PCR, and its TCRdb copy is limited to in-frame clones, with some not included. The table includes about 41,000 clones, roughly 80% detected once. Single viable CD3+CD4+CD8-CD45RO+ cells were sorted as the memory CD4+ T cells. The sample comprised memory CD4+ T cells from blood. Receptor source: an adult in good health and CMV-seronegative.

The chain recombines TRBV6-5 with TRBJ1-1; TRBD1 matches 7 bases. Germline V gene data show CDR1 as MNHEY and CDR2 as SVGAGI. This CDR3 has 15 amino acids. The V segment lost 2 bases and the J segment 4 bases; nucleotides outside the gene matches: 7. The CDR3 region is CASSYESAGGTEAFF. The CDR3 nucleotides read TGTGCCAGCAGTTACGAGTCAGCAGGGGGCACTGAAGCTTTCTTT.

By sample fraction, this clone is medium-sized. The chain employs TRBV10-3 and TRBJ1-1, with D hard to call. The germline CDR1 and CDR2 sequences are ENHRY and SYGVKD. Trimming pared 6 bases from V and 2 bases from J, leaving 7 bases between. The CDR3 spans 12 residues. CDR3 nucleotides: TGTGCCATCAGCTCAGGTAACACTGAAGCTTTCTTT. Its translation: CAISSGNTEAFF.

The V call is TRBV7-9, the J call TRBJ2-5; D call uncertain. The germline CDR1 and CDR2 sequences are SEHNR and FQNEAQ (reference sequence). V was shortened by 3 bases and J by 4 bases, with 3 bases between the two germline ends. The CDR3 is 11 amino acids. The chain's CDR3 is CASSFSETQYF. Written as DNA, the CDR3 is TGTGCCAGCAGCTTCTCAGAGACCCAGTACTTC.

This clone is a singleton in its sample. The chain is built from TRBV6-9 and TRBJ2-3, with 8 nucleotides matching TRBD2. There are 14 residues in the CDR3. The trim removed 10 bases at V and 0 bases at J, leaving 6 bases unmatched. Germline V gives CDR1 MNHGY, CDR2 SVAAGI. The CDR3 here is CATSWTSSTDTQYF. The DNA of the CDR3 is TGTGCCACTTCCTGGACTAGCAGCACAGATACGCAGTATTTT.

The table lists this clone with a few counts. This chain connects TRBV6-5 to TRBJ2-7; the D gene is possibly TRBD2 (5 bases). In germline, CDR1 is MNHEY, CDR2 SVGAGI. Trimming shortened V by 2 bases and J by 3 bases, and 8 bases separated the two germline ends. This CDR3 contains 13 residues. CDR3: CASSYEEDYEQYF. Written as DNA, the CDR3 is TGTGCCAGCAGTTACGAGGAGGACTACGAGCAGTACTTC.

This clone qualifies as medium-sized. The CDR3 reads CAWARVSTEAFF. The CDR3 bases are TGTGCCTGGGCAAGGGTTAGCACTGAAGCTTTCTTT. This chain uses TRBV30 with TRBJ1-1; D is undetermined. Per the germline V gene, CDR1 is GTSNPN and CDR2 is SVGIG (reference sequence). There are 12 residues in the CDR3. Trimming took off 5 bases at V and 4 bases at J, with 11 bases between the two ends.

The chain carries TRBV9 and TRBJ2-3; D is uncertain. This CDR3 has 15 amino acids. Germline V gene sequence: CDR1 SGDLS, CDR2 YYNGEE. V lost 1 base to trimming and J lost 4 bases, with 13 bases between them. DNA for the CDR3: TGTGCCAGCAGCGTATCTAGTTGGCCGGCAGATACGCAGTATTTT. Its translation is CASSVSSWPADTQYF.

This clone came up once. The gene calls are TRBV6-1 and TRBJ1-1, with TRBD1 matching over 7 bases. Trimming cost V 3 bases and J 6 bases; bases outside gene matches: 4. The germline CDR1 and CDR2 sequences are MNHNS and SASEGT. This CDR3 has 13 amino acids. The CDR3 sequence is CASSETGQSEAFF. The CDR3 nucleotides are TGTGCCAGCAGTGAGACAGGGCAATCTGAAGCTTTCTTT.